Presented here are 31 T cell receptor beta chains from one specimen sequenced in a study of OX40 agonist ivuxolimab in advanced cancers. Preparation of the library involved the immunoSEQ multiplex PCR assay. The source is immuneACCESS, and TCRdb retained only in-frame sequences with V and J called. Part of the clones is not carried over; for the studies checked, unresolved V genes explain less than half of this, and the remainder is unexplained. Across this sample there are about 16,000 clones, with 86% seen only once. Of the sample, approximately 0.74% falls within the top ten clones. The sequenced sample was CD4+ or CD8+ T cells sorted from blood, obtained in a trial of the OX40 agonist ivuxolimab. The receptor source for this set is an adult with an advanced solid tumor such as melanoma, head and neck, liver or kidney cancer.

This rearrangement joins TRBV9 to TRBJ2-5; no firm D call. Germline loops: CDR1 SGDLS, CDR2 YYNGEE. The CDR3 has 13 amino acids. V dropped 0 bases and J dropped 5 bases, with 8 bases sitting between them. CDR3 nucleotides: TGTGCCAGCAGCGTAGACGTTAGGGAGACCCAGTACTTC. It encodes CASSVDVRETQYF. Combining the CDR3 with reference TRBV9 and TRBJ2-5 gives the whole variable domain DSGVTQTPKHLITATGQRVTLRCSPRSGDLSVYWYQQSLDQGLQFLIQYYNGEERAKGNILERFSAQQFPDLHSELNLSSLELGDSALYFCASSVDVRETQYFGPGTRLLVL.

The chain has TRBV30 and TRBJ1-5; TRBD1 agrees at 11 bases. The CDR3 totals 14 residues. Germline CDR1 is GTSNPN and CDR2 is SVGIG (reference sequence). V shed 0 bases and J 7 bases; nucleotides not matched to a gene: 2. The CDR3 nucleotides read TGTGCCTGGAGTGTACGGACAGGGGGCCAGCCCCAGCATTTT. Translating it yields CAWSVRTGGQPQHF.

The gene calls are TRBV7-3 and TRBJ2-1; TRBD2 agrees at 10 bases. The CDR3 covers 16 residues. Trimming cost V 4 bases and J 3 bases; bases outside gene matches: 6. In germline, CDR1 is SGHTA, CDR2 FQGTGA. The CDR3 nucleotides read TGTGCCAGCAGCTCCCTAGCGGGGGTCGGCTACAATGAGCAGTTCTTC. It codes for CASSSLAGVGYNEQFF.

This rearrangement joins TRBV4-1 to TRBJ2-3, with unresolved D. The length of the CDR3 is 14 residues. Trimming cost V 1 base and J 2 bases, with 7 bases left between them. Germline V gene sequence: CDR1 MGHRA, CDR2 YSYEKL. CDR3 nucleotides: TGCGCCAGCAGCCAAGTGGAGTTCACAGATACGCAGTATTTT. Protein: CASSQVEFTDTQYF.

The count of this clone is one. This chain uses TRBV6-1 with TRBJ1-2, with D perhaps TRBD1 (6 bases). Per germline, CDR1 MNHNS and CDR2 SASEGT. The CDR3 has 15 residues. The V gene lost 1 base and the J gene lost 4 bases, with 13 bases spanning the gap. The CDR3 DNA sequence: TGTGCCAGCAGTGAAGGGGGGACAACCCTCTATGGCTACACCTTC. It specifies CASSEGGTTLYGYTF.

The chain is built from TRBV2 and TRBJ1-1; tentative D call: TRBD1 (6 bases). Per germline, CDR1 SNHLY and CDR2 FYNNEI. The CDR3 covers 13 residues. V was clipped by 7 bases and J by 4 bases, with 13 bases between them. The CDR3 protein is CASNRGQGTEAFF. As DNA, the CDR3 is TGTGCCAGCAACCGGGGGCAGGGCACTGAAGCTTTCTTT. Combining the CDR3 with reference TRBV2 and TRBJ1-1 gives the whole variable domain EPEVTQTPSHQVTQMGQEVILRCVPISNHLYFYWYRQILGQKVEFLVSFYNNEISEKSEIFDDQFSVERPDGSNFTLKIRSTKLEDSAMYFCASNRGQGTEAFFGQGTRLTVV.

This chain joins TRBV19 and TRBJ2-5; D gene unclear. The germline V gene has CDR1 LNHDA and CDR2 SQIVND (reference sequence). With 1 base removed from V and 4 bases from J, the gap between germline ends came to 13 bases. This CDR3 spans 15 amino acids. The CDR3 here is CASSIGAGSGETQYF. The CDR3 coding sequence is TGTGCCAGTAGTATAGGAGCCGGGTCGGGAGAGACCCAGTACTTC.

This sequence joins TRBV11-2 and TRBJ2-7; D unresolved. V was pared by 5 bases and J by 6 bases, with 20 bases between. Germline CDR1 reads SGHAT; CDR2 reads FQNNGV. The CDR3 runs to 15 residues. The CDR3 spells CASSRKSLGSGEQYF. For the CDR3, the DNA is TGTGCCAGCAGCCGCAAGAGTCTCGGGTCTGGCGAGCAGTACTTC.

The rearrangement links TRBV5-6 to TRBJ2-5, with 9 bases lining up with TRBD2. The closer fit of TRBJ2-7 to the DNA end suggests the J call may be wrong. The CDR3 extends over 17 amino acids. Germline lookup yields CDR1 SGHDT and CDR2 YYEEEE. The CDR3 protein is CASSPTPLSGSIYEQYF. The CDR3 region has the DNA TGTGCCAGCAGCCCTACCCCTCTTAGCGGGAGTATCTACGAGCAGTACTTC.

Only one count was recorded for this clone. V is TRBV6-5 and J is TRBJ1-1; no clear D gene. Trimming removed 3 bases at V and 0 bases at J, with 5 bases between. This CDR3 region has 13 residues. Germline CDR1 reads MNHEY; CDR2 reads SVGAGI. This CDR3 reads CASSYIVNTEAFF. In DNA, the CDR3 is TGTGCCAGCAGTTATATTGTGAACACTGAAGCTTTCTTT.

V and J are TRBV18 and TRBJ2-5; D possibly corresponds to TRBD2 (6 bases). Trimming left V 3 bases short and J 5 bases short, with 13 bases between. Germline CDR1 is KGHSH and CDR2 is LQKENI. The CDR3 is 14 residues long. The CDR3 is CASSPTTGRETQYF. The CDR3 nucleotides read TGTGCCAGCTCACCCACAACGGGGAGGGAGACCCAGTACTTC.

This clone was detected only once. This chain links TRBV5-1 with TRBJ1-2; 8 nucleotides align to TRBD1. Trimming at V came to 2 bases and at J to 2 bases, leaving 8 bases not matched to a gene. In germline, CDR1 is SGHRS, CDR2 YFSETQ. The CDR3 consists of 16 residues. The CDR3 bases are TGCGCCAGCAGCTTAACCAAGGGACAGGACAACTATGGCTACACCTTC. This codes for CASSLTKGQDNYGYTF.

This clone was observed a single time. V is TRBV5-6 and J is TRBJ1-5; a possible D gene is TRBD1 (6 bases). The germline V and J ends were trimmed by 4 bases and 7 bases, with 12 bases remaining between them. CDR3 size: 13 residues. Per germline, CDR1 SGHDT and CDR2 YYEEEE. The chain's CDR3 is CASSRNRDQPQHF. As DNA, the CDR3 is TGTGCCAGCAGCCGGAACAGGGACCAGCCCCAGCATTTT.

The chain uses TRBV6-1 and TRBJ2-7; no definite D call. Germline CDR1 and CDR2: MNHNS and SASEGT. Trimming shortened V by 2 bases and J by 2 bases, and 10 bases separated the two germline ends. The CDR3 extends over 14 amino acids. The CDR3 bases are TGTGCCAGCAGTGAATCTGGCAGGACCTACGAGCAGTACTTC. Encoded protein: CASSESGRTYEQYF.

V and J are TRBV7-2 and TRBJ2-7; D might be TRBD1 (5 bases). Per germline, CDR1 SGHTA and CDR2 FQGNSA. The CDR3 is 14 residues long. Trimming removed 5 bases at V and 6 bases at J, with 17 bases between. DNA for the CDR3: TGTGCCAGCAGCCCGGTGGGGTTCAGGGCCGAGCAGTACTTC. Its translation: CASSPVGFRAEQYF. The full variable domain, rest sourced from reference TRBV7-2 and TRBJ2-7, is GAGVSQSPSNKVTEKGKDVELRCDPISGHTALYWYRQSLGQGLEFLIYFQGNSAPDKSGLPSDRFSAERTGGSVSTLTIQRTQQEDSAVYLCASSPVGFRAEQYFGPGTRLTVT.

The DNA of the CDR3 is TGTGCCAGCAGCAAGTCTGATTTGGGAAACATTCAGTACTTC. It codes for CASSKSDLGNIQYF. The V and J genes are TRBV5-4 and TRBJ2-4, with D unclear. V lost 4 bases, J lost 6 bases, and 14 bases lay in between. Germline CDR1 SGHNT, CDR2 YYREEE (reference sequence). The CDR3 has 14 residues.

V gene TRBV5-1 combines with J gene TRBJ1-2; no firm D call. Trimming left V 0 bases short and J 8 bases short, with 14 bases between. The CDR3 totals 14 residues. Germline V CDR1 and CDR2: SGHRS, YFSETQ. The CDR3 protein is CASSLENSLWGYTF. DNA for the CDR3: TGCGCCAGCAGCTTGGAAAACAGCCTCTGGGGCTACACCTTC.

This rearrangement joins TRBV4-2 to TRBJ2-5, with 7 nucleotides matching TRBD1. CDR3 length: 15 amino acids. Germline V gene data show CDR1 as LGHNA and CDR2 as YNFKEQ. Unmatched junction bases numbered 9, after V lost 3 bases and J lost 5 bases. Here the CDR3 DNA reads TGTGCCAGCAGCCAGGACAAGGACAGGTACGAGACCCAGTACTTC. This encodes CASSQDKDRYETQYF.

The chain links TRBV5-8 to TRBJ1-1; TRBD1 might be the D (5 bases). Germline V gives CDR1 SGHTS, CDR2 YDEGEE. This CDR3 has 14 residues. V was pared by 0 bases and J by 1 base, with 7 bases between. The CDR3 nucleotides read TGTGCCAGCAGCTTGGGACAGAAGAACACTGAAGCTTTCTTT. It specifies CASSLGQKNTEAFF.

In nucleotides, the CDR3 is TGTGCCAGCAGCTCCGGCACAGATACGCAGTATTTT. The encoded protein is CASSSGTDTQYF. The chain couples TRBV11-3 to TRBJ2-3; D uncertain. Germline V gives CDR1 SGHNT, CDR2 YENEEA. This CDR3 is 12 amino acids long. Trimming shortened V by 4 bases and J by 1 base, and 3 bases separated the two germline ends.

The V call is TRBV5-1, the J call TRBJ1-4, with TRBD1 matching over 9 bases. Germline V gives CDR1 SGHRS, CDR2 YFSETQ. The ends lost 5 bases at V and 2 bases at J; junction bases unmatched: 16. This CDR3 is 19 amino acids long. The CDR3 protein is CASRATPRQGVYTNEKLFF. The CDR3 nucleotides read TGCGCCAGCAGGGCCACCCCTCGACAGGGGGTATATACTAATGAAAAACTGTTTTTT. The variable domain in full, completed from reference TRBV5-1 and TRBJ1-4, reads KAGVTQTPRYLIKTRGQQVTLSCSPISGHRSVSWYQQTPGQGLQFLFEYFSETQRNKGNFPGRFSGRQFSNSRSEMNVSTLELGDSALYLCASRATPRQGVYTNEKLFFGSGTQLSVL.

The CDR3 sequence is CASSSRGSGANVLTF. The CDR3 DNA sequence: TGTGCCAGCAGCTCTAGGGGGTCTGGGGCCAACGTCCTGACTTTC. The J gene is TRBJ2-6, the V gene TRBV9; a weak D match, TRBD1 (6 bases). The CDR3 has 15 amino acids. CDR1 and CDR2 (germline): SGDLS, YYNGEE. V was clipped by 4 bases and J by 1 base, with 9 bases between them.

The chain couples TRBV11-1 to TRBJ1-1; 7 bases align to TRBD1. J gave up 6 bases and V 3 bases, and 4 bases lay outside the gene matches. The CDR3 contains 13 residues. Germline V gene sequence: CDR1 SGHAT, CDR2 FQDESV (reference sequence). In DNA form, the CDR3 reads TGTGCCAGCAGCTTGGGACAGACCTCTGAAGCTTTCTTT. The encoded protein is CASSLGQTSEAFF.

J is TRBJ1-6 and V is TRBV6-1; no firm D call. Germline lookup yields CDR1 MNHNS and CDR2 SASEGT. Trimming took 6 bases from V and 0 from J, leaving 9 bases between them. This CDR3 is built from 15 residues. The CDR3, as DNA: TGTGCCAGCAGCACTTTTAGCTCCTATAATTCACCCCTCCACTTT. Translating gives CASSTFSSYNSPLHF.

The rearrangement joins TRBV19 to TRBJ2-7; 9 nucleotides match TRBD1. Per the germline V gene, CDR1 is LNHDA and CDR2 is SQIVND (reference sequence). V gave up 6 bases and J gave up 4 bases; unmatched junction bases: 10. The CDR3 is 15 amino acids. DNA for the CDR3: TGTGCCAGTAGGCGGACCGGGACAGGGACGTACGAGCAGTACTTC. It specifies CASRRTGTGTYEQYF.

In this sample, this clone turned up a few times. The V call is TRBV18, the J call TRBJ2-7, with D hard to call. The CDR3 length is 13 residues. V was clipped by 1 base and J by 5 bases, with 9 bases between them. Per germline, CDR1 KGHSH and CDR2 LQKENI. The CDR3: CASSPRASNEQYF. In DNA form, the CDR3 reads TGTGCCAGCTCACCACGAGCCTCTAACGAGCAGTACTTC.

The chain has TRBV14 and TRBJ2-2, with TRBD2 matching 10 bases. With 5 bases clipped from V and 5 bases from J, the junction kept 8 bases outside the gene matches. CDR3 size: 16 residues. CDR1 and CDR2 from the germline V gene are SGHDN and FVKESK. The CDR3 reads CASSSLAGVGTGELFF. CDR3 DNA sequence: TGTGCCAGCAGCAGTCTAGCGGGAGTAGGAACCGGGGAGCTGTTTTTT.

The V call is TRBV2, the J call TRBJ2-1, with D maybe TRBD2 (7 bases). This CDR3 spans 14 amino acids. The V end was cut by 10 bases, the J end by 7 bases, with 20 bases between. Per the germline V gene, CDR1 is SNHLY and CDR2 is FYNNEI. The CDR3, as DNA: TGTGCCACCGAAGGTGGGGGGGCCTGGAATGAGCAGTTCTTC. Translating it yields CATEGGGAWNEQFF.

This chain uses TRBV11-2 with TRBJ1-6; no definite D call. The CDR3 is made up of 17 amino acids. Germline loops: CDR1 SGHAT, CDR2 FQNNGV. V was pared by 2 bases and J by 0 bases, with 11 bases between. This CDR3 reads CASSLIPESSYNSPLHF. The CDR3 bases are TGTGCCAGCAGCTTAATTCCCGAGAGCTCCTATAATTCACCCCTCCACTTT.

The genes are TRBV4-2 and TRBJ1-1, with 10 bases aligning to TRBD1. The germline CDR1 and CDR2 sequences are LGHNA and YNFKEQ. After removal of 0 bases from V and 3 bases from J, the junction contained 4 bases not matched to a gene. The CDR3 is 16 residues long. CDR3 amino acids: CASSQESTGGHTEAFF. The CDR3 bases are TGTGCCAGCAGCCAAGAATCGACAGGGGGCCACACTGAAGCTTTCTTT.

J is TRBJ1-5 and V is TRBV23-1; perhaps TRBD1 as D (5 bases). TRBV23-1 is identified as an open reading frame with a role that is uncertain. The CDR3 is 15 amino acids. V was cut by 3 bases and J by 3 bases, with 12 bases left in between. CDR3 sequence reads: CASSQWGRANQPQHF. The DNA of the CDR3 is TGCGCCAGCAGTCAGTGGGGACGGGCCAATCAGCCCCAGCATTTT.